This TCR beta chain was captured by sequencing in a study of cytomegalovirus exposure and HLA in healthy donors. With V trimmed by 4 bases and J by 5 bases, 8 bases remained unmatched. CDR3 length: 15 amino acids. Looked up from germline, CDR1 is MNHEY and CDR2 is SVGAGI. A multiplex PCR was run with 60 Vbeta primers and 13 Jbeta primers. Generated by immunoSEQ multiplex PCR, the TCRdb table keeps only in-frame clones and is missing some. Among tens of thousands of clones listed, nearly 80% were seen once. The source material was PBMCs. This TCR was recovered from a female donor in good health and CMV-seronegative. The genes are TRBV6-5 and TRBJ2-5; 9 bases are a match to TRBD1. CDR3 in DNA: TGTGCCAGCAGTTCTCCGGACAGGGGCGGGGAGACCCAGTACTTC. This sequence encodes CASSSPDRGGETQYF.